The 27 T cell receptor beta chains listed next were all sequenced from one sample in a study of regulatory T cells in long-lasting Graves disease (dated by TCRdb to the early 2020s). Read against the paper, the sample's time point label means: newly diagnosed GD, antithyroid drugs for less than 3 months. For both TCR sequencing and RNA sequencing, RNA was extracted from PBMCs using TRIzol. The library was made by multiplex PCR. For sequencing, an Illumina HiSeq 4000 was employed. CDR3 regions were amplified by Arm-PCR with iRepertoire HTBI primers to construct TCR beta libraries. Using fastp at Q25 and MiXCR, TCRdb reprocessed the public reads and kept productive beta chains. Every entry covers one CDR3 protein and lists the most common genes and DNA from its rows. Present in this sample are fewer than 650,000 distinct CDR3 sequences, around 15% of which were seen just once. The ten top clones hold about 11% of the sample.

This sample was also put to use in a study of T cells in Graves' hyperthyroidism and ophthalmopathy.

Specimen: peripheral blood mononuclear cells (PBMCs), collected at new diagnosis, from a patient treated with antithyroid drugs. These receptors were taken from a man between 18 and 35 years old with Graves disease. Donor details come from another sample of the same person, matched by shared clones.

This clonotype was seen at least ten times. The chain links TRBV18 to TRBJ2-1; TRBD2 matches at 12 bases. The CDR3 is made up of 17 amino acids. The J segment lost 6 bases and the V segment lost 4 bases, leaving 10 bases of the junction unmatched. The germline V gene has CDR1 KGHSH and CDR2 LQKENI. The CDR3, as DNA: TGTGCCAGCTCACGGCTAGCGGGAGGGGATTGGACCAATGAGCAGTTCTTC. This gives the protein CASSRLAGGDWTNEQFF.

This clonotype has just a few counts. The chain is built from TRBV5-4 and TRBJ2-1, with a possible D match to TRBD2 (6 bases). The end of the DNA fits TRBJ2-4 better, so the J call may be wrong. Germline V CDR1 and CDR2: SGHNT, YYREEE (reference sequence). The CDR3 has 13 amino acids. DNA of the CDR3: TGTGCCAGCAGCTTCGATCAGCCGGGGGATCAGTACTTC. It encodes CASSFDQPGDQYF.

This clonotype has a count of ten or more. CDR3 bases: TGTGCCAGCAGTGAATGGGAGAACACTGAAGCTTTCTTT. As protein: CASSEWENTEAFF. The rearrangement joins TRBV2 to TRBJ1-1; D not certain. The V end was cut by 2 bases, the J end by 1 base, with 5 bases between. Germline assignment: CDR1 SNHLY and CDR2 FYNNEI. The CDR3 totals 13 residues.

V is TRBV7-9 and J is TRBJ1-2; D unresolved. There are 14 residues in the CDR3. Germline CDR1 and CDR2: SEHNR and FQNEAQ (reference sequence). V was shortened by 5 bases and J by 3 bases, with 13 bases between the two germline ends. CDR3 protein: CASSLQSTDYGYTF. The CDR3, as DNA: TGTGCCAGCAGCCTCCAGAGTACCGACTATGGCTACACCTTC.

In this sample, this clonotype turned up many times. The chain has TRBV3-1 and TRBJ1-1, with 7 bases identical to TRBD1. This CDR3 is built from 14 residues. Germline loops: CDR1 LGHDT, CDR2 YNNKEL (reference sequence). Unmatched junction bases numbered 6, after V lost 1 base and J lost 7 bases. The CDR3 loop reads CASSQGMAGGEAFF. The CDR3 bases are TGTGCCAGCAGCCAAGGGATGGCAGGGGGTGAAGCTTTCTTT. The entire variable domain, with the rest obtained from reference TRBV3-1 and TRBJ1-1, is as follows: DTAVSQTPKYLVTQMGNDKSIKCEQNLGHDTMYWYKQDSKKFLKIMFSYNNKELIINETVPNRFSPKSPDKAHLNLHINSLELGDSAVYFCASSQGMAGGEAFFGQGTRLTVV.

This clonotype was seen repeatedly, ten times or more. The chain couples TRBV20-1 to TRBJ2-1, with 12 positions matching TRBD2. The CDR3 is made up of 14 amino acids. Germline V CDR1 and CDR2: DFQATT, SNEGSKA (reference sequence). The trim removed 5 bases at V and 6 bases at J, leaving 5 bases unmatched. CDR3 in amino acids: CSALLAGGGNEQFF. The CDR3 coding sequence is TGCAGTGCTCTACTAGCGGGAGGTGGCAATGAGCAGTTCTTC.

This clonotype occurred a few times. The chain uses TRBV20-1 and TRBJ2-7; D unclear. CDR1 DFQATT and CDR2 SNEGSKA come from the germline V gene (reference sequence). V lost 3 bases and J lost 2, with 14 bases in between. The CDR3 length is 14 residues. The CDR3 region is CSASGGRRPYEQYF. The DNA of the CDR3 is TGCAGTGCTAGTGGCGGCCGACGCCCCTACGAGCAGTACTTC.

This clonotype was picked up many times. The chain couples TRBV28 to TRBJ2-1; TRBD1 or TRBD2 may be the D gene (5 bases each). Germline V CDR1 and CDR2: MDHEN, SYDVKM. V gave up 4 bases and J gave up 12 bases, with 22 bases separating them. The CDR3 is 15 residues long. CDR3 in amino acids: CASSWESRRQSWQFF. CDR3 DNA: TGTGCCAGCAGTTGGGAGAGCCGACGACAGAGTTGGCAGTTCTTC.

This clonotype was observed at least ten times. The chain combines TRBV27 with TRBJ1-1; D gene uncertain. Germline V gene data show CDR1 as MNHEY and CDR2 as SMNVEV (reference sequence). CDR3 length: 15 residues. Trimming removed 6 bases from V and 0 bases from J, with 14 bases in between. In nucleotides, the CDR3 is TGTGCCAGCAGCTCCGTAGGGATAATGAACACTGAAGCTTTCTTT. Translation: CASSSVGIMNTEAFF.

This clonotype has only a few counts. The chain uses TRBV5-1 and TRBJ2-5, with TRBD1 matching 8 bases. V dropped 3 bases and J dropped 3; count of bases not matched to a gene: 4. Germline V gene data show CDR1 as SGHRS and CDR2 as YFSETQ. The CDR3 contains 14 residues. CDR3 DNA sequence: TGCGCCAGCAGCTCCAGGGGGCCCGAAGAGACCCAGTACTTC. Its translation is CASSSRGPEETQYF.

This clonotype showed up just a few times. The chain has TRBV6-2 or TRBV6-3 and TRBJ1-2; D not certain. With 7 bases removed from V and 4 bases from J, the gap between germline ends came to 7 bases. The CDR3 runs to 11 residues. Per the germline V gene, CDR1 is MNHEY and CDR2 is SVGEGT. The CDR3, as DNA: TGTGCCAGCACTAATCGCTATGGCTACACCTTC. Its translation: CASTNRYGYTF.

V and J are TRBV7-3 and TRBJ1-3; 9 bases are shared with TRBD1. This CDR3 spans 14 amino acids. Trimming removed 5 bases from V and 4 bases from J; junction bases left unmatched: 3. The germline CDR1 and CDR2 sequences are SGHTA and FQGTGA. CDR3 in DNA: TGTGCCAGCAGCGCGACAGGGGGAGGAAACACCATATATTTT. This encodes CASSATGGGNTIYF.

This clonotype was detected a few times. V usage is TRBV2 and J usage is TRBJ2-1, with TRBD2 matching over 14 bases. This CDR3 spans 15 amino acids. The junction had 7 bases not matched to a gene; V was cut back by 7 bases and J by 8 bases. Germline values: CDR1 SNHLY, CDR2 FYNNEI. CDR3 nucleotides: TGTGCCAGCAAGAGACTAGCGGGAGGGAGGGATGAGCAGTTCTTC. Its protein is CASKRLAGGRDEQFF.

This clonotype was observed at least ten times. The chain combines TRBV27 with TRBJ2-7; D gene uncertain. Trimming took off 4 bases at V and 1 base at J, with 11 bases between the two ends. Germline V gene sequence: CDR1 MNHEY, CDR2 SMNVEV (reference sequence). The CDR3 sequence is 14 residues long. The CDR3 bases are TGTGCCAGCAGTTCGACGGAAAAGTCCTACGAGCAGTACTTC. It encodes CASSSTEKSYEQYF.

This clonotype was seen only a few times. The chain has TRBV7-6 and TRBJ1-4; 8 positions agree with TRBD1. Looked up from germline, CDR1 is SGHVS and CDR2 is FNYEAQ. V dropped 1 base and J dropped 7; count of bases not matched to a gene: 2. This CDR3 has 14 residues. CDR3 loop: CASSLGTGSEKLFF. The CDR3 DNA reads TGTGCCAGCAGCTTAGGGACAGGGAGTGAAAAACTGTTTTTT.

This clonotype was detected ten times or more. The chain carries TRBV3-1 and TRBJ2-5; 12 bases match TRBD2. TRBJ2-4 matches the DNA end more closely, so the J call is doubtful. The CDR3 is 15 residues long. Germline loops: CDR1 LGHDT, CDR2 YNNKEL (reference sequence). The chain's CDR3 is CASSASGRALGIQYF. The CDR3 DNA follows: TGTGCCAGCAGCGCTAGCGGGAGGGCCCTAGGCATTCAGTACTTC.

The J gene is TRBJ1-2, the V gene TRBV28, with D possibly being TRBD1 (5 bases). V lost 10 bases and J 4 bases, leaving 16 bases between the germline ends. The V gene's germline CDR1 is MDHEN and CDR2 SYDVKM. CDR3 length: 13 amino acids. The CDR3 loop is CATGGGEGYGYTF. The CDR3 nucleotides read TGTGCCACCGGGGGGGGGGAGGGCTATGGCTACACCTTC.

The V call is TRBV19, the J call TRBJ2-7; possibly TRBD2 for D (5 bases). The V end lost 8 bases, the J end lost 0 bases, and 14 bases lay between the germline ends. The CDR3 has 14 amino acids. CDR1 and CDR2 from the germline V gene are LNHDA and SQIVND (reference sequence). The CDR3 reads CASHRGGSSYEQYF. The DNA for the CDR3 is TGTGCCAGTCACCGCGGAGGCAGCTCCTACGAGCAGTACTTC.

At least ten counts were recorded for this clonotype. The gene calls are TRBV12-3 or TRBV12-4 and TRBJ2-7; a weak D match, TRBD1 (7 bases). With 2 bases removed from V and 4 bases from J, the gap between germline ends came to 15 bases. The CDR3 consists of 15 residues. The CDR3 nucleotides read TGTGCCAGCAGTTTAAGGCAGGGGGGTTCGTACGAGCAGTACTTC. It is translated as CASSLRQGGSYEQYF.

V is TRBV18 and J is TRBJ2-2, with 8 positions matching TRBD1. CDR1 and CDR2 from the germline V gene are KGHSH and LQKENI. The CDR3 sequence is 16 residues long. J was trimmed by 4 bases and V by 6 bases; bases with no gene match: 10. The DNA of the CDR3 is TGTGCCAGCTCGCGGACAGGGCCTTCGAGCACCGGGGAGCTGTTTTTT. Amino acids: CASSRTGPSSTGELFF.

This clonotype has a handful of counts. The chain is built from TRBV2 and TRBJ2-3; possible D gene TRBD2, 6 bases. With 0 bases removed from V and 0 bases from J, the gap between germline ends came to 16 bases. Looked up from germline, CDR1 is SNHLY and CDR2 is FYNNEI. The CDR3 totals 18 residues. The CDR3 bases are TGTGCCAGCAGTGAAGCCCCCAGGAGGGAAACTAGCACAGATACGCAGTATTTT. Amino acids: CASSEAPRRETSTDTQYF.

Many counts were recorded for this clonotype. The rearrangement links TRBV20-1 to TRBJ1-1, with D uncertain. This CDR3 is 13 amino acids long. The V gene's germline CDR1 is DFQATT and CDR2 SNEGSKA (reference sequence). Trimming removed 7 bases at V and 1 base at J, with 13 bases between. The DNA of the CDR3 is TGCAGTGTACTGAGGGAGCCGAACACTGAAGCTTTCTTT. Translated: CSVLREPNTEAFF.

V gene TRBV2 combines with J gene TRBJ2-2, with 10 positions matching TRBD1. The CDR3 spans 18 residues. With V trimmed by 4 bases and J by 7 bases, 15 bases remained unmatched. Germline loops: CDR1 SNHLY, CDR2 FYNNEI. The CDR3 is CASSGHRDRGLLGGELFF. The DNA for the CDR3 is TGTGCCAGCAGTGGACACCGGGACAGGGGATTGTTGGGCGGGGAGCTGTTTTTT.

The chain carries TRBV5-5 and TRBJ1-5; D possibly corresponds to TRBD1 (6 bases). The CDR3 totals 16 residues. From germline, CDR1 is SGHKS and CDR2 YYEKEE (reference sequence). The V end lost 4 bases, the J end lost 3 bases, and 17 bases lay between the germline ends. CDR3 sequence reads: CASSLSGHSYNQPQHF. The CDR3 region has the DNA TGTGCCAGCAGCCTTTCGGGACATTCGTACAATCAGCCCCAGCATTTT.

This clonotype has just a few counts. The gene calls are TRBV5-1 and TRBJ2-7; D is uncertain. Germline V gene lookup returns CDR1 SGHRS and CDR2 YFSETQ. Trimming cost V 1 base and J 3 bases, with 8 bases left between them. The CDR3 consists of 13 residues. Here the CDR3 DNA reads TGCGCCAGCAGCTTGAACACGCACTACGAGCAGTACTTC. Encoded protein: CASSLNTHYEQYF.

This clonotype was recorded at least ten times. CDR3 nucleotide sequence: TGTGCCAGCGCACTTCCCAACGATGGGGGGAAAGAGACCCAGTACTTC. Residues: CASALPNDGGKETQYF. The rearrangement joins TRBV28 to TRBJ2-5, with D possibly being TRBD2 (6 bases). This CDR3 is built from 16 residues. The V gene lost 8 bases and the J gene lost 3 bases, with 22 bases spanning the gap. Looked up from germline, CDR1 is MDHEN and CDR2 is SYDVKM.

The chain is built from TRBV5-6 and TRBJ2-5, with TRBD2 matching over 7 bases. The CDR3 is 14 residues long. V gave up 5 bases and J gave up 4 bases; unmatched junction bases: 8. The V gene's germline CDR1 is SGHDT and CDR2 YYEEEE. DNA of the CDR3: TGTGCCAGCAGATGGACTAGTATGTCAGAGACCCAGTACTTC. Protein sequence: CASRWTSMSETQYF. Filled out from reference TRBV5-6 and TRBJ2-5, the complete variable domain reads DAGVTQSPTHLIKTRGQQVTLRCSPKSGHDTVSWYQQALGQGPQFIFQYYEEEERQRGNFPDRFSGHQFPNYSSELNVNALLLGDSALYLCASRWTSMSETQYFGPGTRLLVL.